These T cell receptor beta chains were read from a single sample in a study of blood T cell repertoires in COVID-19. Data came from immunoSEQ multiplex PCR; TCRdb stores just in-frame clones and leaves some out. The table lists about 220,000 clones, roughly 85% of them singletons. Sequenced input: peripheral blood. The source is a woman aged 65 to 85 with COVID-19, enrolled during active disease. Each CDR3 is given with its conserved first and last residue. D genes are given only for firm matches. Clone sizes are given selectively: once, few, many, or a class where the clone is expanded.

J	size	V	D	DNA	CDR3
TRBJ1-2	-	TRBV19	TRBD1	TGTGCCAGTAGTAACACAGGGGGCGCGAGCTATGGCTACACCTTC	CASSNTGGASYGYTF
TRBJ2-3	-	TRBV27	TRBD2	TGTGCCAGCAGTTTTAATTGGCCGGGAGGGCCCCCAGATACGCAGTATTTT	CASSFNWPGGPPDTQYF
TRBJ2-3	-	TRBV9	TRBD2	TGTGCCAGCAGCGTATCGGCGGGGGACTTGCCCCCTAGAAGCACAGATACGCAGTATTTT	CASSVSAGDLPPRSTDTQYF
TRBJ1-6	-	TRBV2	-	TGTGCCAGCACCGAGAGGGGGTATAATTCACCCCTCCACTTT	CASTERGYNSPLHF
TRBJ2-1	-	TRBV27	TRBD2	TGTGCCAGCAGGCGCAGACTAGCGGCTTACAATGAGCAGTTCTTC	CASRRRLAAYNEQFF
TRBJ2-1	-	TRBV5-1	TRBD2	TGCGCCAGCAGCAGACCTAGCGGGGGAATGGATGAGCAGTTCTTC	CASSRPSGGMDEQFF
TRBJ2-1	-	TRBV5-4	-	TGTGCCAGCAGCTGGCTGGAGGGAAATGAGCAGTTCTTC	CASSWLEGNEQFF
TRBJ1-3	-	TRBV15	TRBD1	TGTGCCACCAGCAGCGACAGGGGGATTGCTGGAAACACCATATATTTT	CATSSDRGIAGNTIYF
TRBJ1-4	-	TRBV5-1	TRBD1	TGCGCCAGCAGCAGTGGACAGGCTGCAACTAATGAAAAACTGTTTTTT	CASSSGQAATNEKLFF
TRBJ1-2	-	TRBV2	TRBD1	TGTGCCAGCGGACAGGAGATCTATGGCTACACCTTC	CASGQEIYGYTF
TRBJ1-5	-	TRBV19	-	TGTGCCAGTAGTATAGCGACAGGTTATAGCAATCAGCCCCAGCATTTT	CASSIATGYSNQPQHF
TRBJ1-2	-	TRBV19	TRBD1	TGTGCCAGTAGTATAGTCGGAGGGGGCGGCTACACCTTC	CASSIVGGGGYTF
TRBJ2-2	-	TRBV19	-	TGTGCCAGTAGTATCCAGGGACAGAACACCGGGGAGCTGTTTTTT	CASSIQGQNTGELFF
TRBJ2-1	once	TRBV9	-	TGTGCCAGCAGCGTATCCTGGGAGTTCCCCTACAATGAGCAGTTCTTC	CASSVSWEFPYNEQFF
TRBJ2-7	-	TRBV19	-	TGTGCCAGTAGTATAGACAGGGAAAGGGCCTACGAGCAGTACTTC	CASSIDRERAYEQYF
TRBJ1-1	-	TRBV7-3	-	TGTGCCAGCAGCTTACTATTCGGACGGGGGGACACTGAAGCTTTCTTT	CASSLLFGRGDTEAFF
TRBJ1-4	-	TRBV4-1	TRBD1	TGCGCCAGCAGCCAAGATCCGTACAGGGGGAATGAAAAACTGTTTTTT	CASSQDPYRGNEKLFF
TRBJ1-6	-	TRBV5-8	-	TGTGCCAGCAGCTTGGGGAGCTCCTATAATTCACCCCTCCACTTT	CASSLGSSYNSPLHF
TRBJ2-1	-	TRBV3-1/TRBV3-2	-	TGTGCCAGCAGCAGAGGCCGTGAGCAGTTCTTC	CASSRGREQFF
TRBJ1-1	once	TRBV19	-	TGTGCCAGTGTCAGGCAGAACACTGAAGCTTTCTTT	CASVRQNTEAFF
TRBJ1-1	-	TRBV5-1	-	TGCGCCAGCAGCTCCATGGGAGTGCCGAACACTGAAGCTTTCTTT	CASSSMGVPNTEAFF
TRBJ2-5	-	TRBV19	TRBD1	TGTGCCAGTAACCCGACAGGGCTGGGTGAGACCCAGTACTTC	CASNPTGLGETQYF